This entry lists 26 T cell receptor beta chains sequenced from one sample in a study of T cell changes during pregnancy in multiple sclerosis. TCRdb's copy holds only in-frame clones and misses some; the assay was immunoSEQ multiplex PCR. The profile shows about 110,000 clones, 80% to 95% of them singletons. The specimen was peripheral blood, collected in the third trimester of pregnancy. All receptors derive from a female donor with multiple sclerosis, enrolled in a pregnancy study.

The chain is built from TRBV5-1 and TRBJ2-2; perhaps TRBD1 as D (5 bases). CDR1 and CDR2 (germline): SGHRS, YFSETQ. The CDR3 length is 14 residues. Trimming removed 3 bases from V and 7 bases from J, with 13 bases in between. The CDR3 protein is CASSSDSLRGELFF. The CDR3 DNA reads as TGCGCCAGCAGCTCCGACAGCCTACGCGGGGAGCTGTTTTTT.

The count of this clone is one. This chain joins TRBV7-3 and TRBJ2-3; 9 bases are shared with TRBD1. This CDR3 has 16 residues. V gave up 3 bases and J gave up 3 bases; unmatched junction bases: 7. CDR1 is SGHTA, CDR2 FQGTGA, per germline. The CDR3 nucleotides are TGTGCCAGCAGCTTGGACAGGGGTCTGGGAACAGATACGCAGTATTTT. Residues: CASSLDRGLGTDTQYF.

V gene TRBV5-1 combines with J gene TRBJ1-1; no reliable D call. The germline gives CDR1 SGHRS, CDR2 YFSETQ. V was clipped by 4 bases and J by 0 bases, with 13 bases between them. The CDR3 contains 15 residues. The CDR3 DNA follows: TGCGCCAGCAGCCCCCGGGAGGGATTGAACACTGAAGCTTTCTTT. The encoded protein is CASSPREGLNTEAFF.

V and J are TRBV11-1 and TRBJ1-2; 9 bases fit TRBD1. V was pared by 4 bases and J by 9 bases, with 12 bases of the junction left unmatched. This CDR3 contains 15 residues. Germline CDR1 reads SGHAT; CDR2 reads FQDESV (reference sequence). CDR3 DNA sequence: TGTGCCAGCAGCTCAGTCGGACAGGGGAGGATTAGCTACACCTTC. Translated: CASSSVGQGRISYTF.

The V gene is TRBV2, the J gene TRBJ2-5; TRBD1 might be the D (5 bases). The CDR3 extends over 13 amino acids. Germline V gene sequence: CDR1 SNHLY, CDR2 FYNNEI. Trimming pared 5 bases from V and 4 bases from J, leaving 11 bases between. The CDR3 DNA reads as TGTGCCAGCAGTAGGGGCCCAGTAGAGACCCAGTACTTC. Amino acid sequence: CASSRGPVETQYF.

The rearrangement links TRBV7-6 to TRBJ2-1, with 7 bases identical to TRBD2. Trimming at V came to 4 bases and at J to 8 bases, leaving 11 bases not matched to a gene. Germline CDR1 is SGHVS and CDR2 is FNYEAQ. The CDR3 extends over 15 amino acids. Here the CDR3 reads CASSSGRGVIYEQFF. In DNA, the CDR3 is TGTGCCAGCAGCTCGGGGAGGGGTGTTATATATGAGCAGTTCTTC.

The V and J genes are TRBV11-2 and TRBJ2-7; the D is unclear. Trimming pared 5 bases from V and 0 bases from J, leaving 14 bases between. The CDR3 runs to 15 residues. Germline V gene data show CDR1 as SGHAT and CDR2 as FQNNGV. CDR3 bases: TGTGCCAGCAGCCCCTCACCAATGAGCTCCTACGAGCAGTACTTC. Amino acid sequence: CASSPSPMSSYEQYF. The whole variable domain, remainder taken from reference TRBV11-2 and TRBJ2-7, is EAGVAQSPRYKIIEKRQSVAFWCNPISGHATLYWYQQILGQGPKLLIQFQNNGVVDDSQLPKDRFSAERLKGVDSTLKIQPAKLEDSAVYLCASSPSPMSSYEQYFGPGTRLTVT.

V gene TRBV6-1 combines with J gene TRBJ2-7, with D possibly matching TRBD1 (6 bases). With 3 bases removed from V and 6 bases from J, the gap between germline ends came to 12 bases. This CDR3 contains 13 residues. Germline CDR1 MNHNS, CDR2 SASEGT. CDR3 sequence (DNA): TGTGCCAGCAGTGAGGGGACACCTCCCGAGCAGTACTTC. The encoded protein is CASSEGTPPEQYF.

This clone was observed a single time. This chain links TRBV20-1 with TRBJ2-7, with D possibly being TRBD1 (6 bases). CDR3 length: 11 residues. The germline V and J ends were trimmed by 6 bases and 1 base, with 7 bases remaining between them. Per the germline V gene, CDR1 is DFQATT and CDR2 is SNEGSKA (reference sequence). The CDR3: CSATGSYEQYF. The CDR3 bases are TGCAGTGCCACAGGGTCCTACGAGCAGTACTTC.

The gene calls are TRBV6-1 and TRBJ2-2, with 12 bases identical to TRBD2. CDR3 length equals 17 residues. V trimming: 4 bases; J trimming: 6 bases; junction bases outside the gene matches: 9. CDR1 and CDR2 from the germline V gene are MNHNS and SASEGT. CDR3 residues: CASSGRLAGAGAGELFF. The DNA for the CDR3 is TGTGCCAGCAGTGGACGACTAGCGGGGGCCGGGGCCGGGGAGCTGTTTTTT.

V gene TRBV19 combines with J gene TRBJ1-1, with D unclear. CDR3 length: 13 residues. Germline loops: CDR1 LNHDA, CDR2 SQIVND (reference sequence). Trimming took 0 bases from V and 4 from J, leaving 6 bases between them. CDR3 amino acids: CASSIERRTEAFF. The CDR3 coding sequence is TGTGCCAGTAGTATAGAGCGGCGCACTGAAGCTTTCTTT.

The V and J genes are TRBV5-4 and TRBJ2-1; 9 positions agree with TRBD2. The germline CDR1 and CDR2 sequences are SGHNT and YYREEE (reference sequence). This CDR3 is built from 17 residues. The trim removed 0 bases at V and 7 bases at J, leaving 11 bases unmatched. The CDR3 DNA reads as TGTGCCAGCAGCTTGGGGAAGATCCCTAGCGGGATGAATGAGCAGTTCTTC. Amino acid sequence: CASSLGKIPSGMNEQFF.

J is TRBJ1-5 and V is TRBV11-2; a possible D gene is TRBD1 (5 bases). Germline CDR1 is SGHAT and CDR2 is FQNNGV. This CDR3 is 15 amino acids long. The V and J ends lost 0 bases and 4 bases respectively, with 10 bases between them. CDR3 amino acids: CASSLESSGNQPQHF. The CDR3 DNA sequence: TGTGCCAGCAGCTTAGAGAGTTCAGGGAATCAGCCCCAGCATTTT. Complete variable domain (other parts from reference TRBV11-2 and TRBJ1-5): EAGVAQSPRYKIIEKRQSVAFWCNPISGHATLYWYQQILGQGPKLLIQFQNNGVVDDSQLPKDRFSAERLKGVDSTLKIQPAKLEDSAVYLCASSLESSGNQPQHFGDGTRLSIL.

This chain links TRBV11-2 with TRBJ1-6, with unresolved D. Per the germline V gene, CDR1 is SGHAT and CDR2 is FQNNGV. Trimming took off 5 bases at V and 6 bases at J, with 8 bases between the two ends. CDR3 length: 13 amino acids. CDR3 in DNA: TGTGCCAGCAGCACTAGCTCTAATTCACCCCTCCACTTT. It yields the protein CASSTSSNSPLHF.

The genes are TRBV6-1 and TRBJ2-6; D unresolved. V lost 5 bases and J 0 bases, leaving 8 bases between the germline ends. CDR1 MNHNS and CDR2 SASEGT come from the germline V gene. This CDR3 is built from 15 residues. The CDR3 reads CASSNDNSGANVLTF. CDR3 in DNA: TGTGCCAGCAGTAACGACAACTCTGGGGCCAACGTCCTGACTTTC.

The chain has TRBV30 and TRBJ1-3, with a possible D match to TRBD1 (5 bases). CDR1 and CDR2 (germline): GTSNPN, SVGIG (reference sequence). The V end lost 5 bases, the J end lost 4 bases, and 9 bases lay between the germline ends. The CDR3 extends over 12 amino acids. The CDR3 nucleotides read TGTGCCTGGCAGGGTTCAGGAAACACCATATATTTT. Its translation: CAWQGSGNTIYF.

The CDR3 region is CASSRWTGDILNTEAFF. As DNA, the CDR3 is TGCGCCAGCAGCCGATGGACAGGGGATATTTTGAACACTGAAGCTTTCTTT. The rearrangement links TRBV5-1 to TRBJ1-1; 9 positions agree with TRBD1. Germline V gives CDR1 SGHRS, CDR2 YFSETQ. Trimming at V came to 4 bases and at J to 0 bases, leaving 10 bases not matched to a gene. This CDR3 spans 17 amino acids. The entire variable domain, with the rest obtained from reference TRBV5-1 and TRBJ1-1, is as follows: KAGVTQTPRYLIKTRGQQVTLSCSPISGHRSVSWYQQTPGQGLQFLFEYFSETQRNKGNFPGRFSGRQFSNSRSEMNVSTLELGDSALYLCASSRWTGDILNTEAFFGQGTRLTVV.

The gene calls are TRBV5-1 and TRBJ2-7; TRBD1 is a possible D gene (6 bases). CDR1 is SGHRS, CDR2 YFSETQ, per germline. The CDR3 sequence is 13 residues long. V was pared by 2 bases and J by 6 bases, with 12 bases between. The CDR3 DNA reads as TGCGCCAGCAGCTTATCCAGGGGAAGCGAGCAGTACTTC. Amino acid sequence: CASSLSRGSEQYF.

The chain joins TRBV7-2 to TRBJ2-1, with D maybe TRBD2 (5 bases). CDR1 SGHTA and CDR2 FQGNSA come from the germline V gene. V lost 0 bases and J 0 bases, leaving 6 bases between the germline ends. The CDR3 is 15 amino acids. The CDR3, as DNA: TGTGCCAGCAGCTTAGCGAGGGTCTCCTACAATGAGCAGTTCTTC. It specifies CASSLARVSYNEQFF.

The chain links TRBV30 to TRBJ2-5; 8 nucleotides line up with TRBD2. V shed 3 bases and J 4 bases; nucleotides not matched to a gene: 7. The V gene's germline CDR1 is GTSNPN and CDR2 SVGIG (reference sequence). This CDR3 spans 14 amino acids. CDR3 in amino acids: CAWRESGRGETQYF. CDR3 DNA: TGTGCCTGGAGGGAAAGCGGGAGAGGAGAGACCCAGTACTTC.

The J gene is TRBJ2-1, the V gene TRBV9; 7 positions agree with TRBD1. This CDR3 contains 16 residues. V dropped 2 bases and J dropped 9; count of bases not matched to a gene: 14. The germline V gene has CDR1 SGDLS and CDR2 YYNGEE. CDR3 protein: CASSVGDRAQSAEQFF. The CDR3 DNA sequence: TGTGCCAGCAGCGTTGGGGACAGAGCGCAGAGTGCTGAGCAGTTCTTC.

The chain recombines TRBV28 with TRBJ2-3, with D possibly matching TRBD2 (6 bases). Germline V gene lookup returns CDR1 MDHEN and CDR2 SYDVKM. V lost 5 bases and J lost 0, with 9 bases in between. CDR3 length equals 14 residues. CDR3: CASSRRGSTDTQYF. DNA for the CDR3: TGTGCCAGCAGTCGACGGGGGAGCACAGATACGCAGTATTTT.

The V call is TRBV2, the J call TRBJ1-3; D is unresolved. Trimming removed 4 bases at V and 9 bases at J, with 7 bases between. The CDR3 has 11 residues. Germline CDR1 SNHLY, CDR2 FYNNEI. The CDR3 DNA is TGTGCCAGCAGTGGGCGGGGCACCATATATTTT. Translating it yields CASSGRGTIYF.

CDR3 residues: CASRGETGLAGFNEQFF. In DNA, the CDR3 is TGTGCCAGCAGGGGCGAAACCGGACTAGCGGGGTTTAATGAGCAGTTCTTC. V usage is TRBV6-4 and J usage is TRBJ2-1, with 12 bases that match TRBD2. The germline V gene has CDR1 MRHNA and CDR2 SNTAGT. This CDR3 contains 17 residues. The ends lost 6 bases at V and 7 bases at J; junction bases unmatched: 13.

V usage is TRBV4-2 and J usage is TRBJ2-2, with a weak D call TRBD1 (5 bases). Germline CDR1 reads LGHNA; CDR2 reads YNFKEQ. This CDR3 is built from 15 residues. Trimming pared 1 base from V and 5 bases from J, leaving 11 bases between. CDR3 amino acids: CASSQGQGRTGELFF. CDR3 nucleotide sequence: TGTGCCAGCAGCCAAGGGCAGGGCCGGACCGGGGAGCTGTTTTTT.

Here the CDR3 reads CASSFITGSNTEAFF. The CDR3 DNA sequence: TGTGCCAGCAGCTTCATCACAGGATCCAACACTGAAGCTTTCTTT. V is TRBV5-6 and J is TRBJ1-1, with a tentative D call TRBD1 (5 bases). The germline V gene has CDR1 SGHDT and CDR2 YYEEEE. This CDR3 has 15 amino acids. Between the trimmed V and J ends, which lost 2 bases and 2 bases, there was a span of 13 bases.